This TCR beta chain was profiled in a study of cytomegalovirus exposure and HLA in healthy donors. Trimming shortened V by 5 bases and J by 3 bases, and 20 bases separated the two germline ends. The CDR3 is 17 amino acids. The germline V gene encodes CDR1 PRHDT and CDR2 FYEKMQ (reference sequence). Clones were sequenced by immunoSEQ multiplex PCR, and TCRdb holds only the in-frame ones, with some missing. The sample yields under 70,000 clones, approximately 90% seen once. The J gene is TRBJ2-4, the V gene TRBV13; a weak D match, TRBD2 (7 bases). This clonotype was sampled from a woman in her late teens or twenties in good health and CMV-seronegative. Material for sequencing was PBMCs. As DNA, the CDR3 is TGTGCCAGCAGCCCCCCTATGGGGGGCGGGGGCAAAAACATTCAGTACTTC. Translation: CASSPPMGGGGKNIQYF.